This T cell receptor beta chain emerged from a study of blood T cell repertoires in COVID-19. Background on the study: COVID-19 samples, acute and convalescent, were from the United States, Italy and Spain.

Method: immunoSEQ multiplex PCR; TCRdb's copy keeps in-frame clones and lacks some. Altogether roughly 50,000 clones are present, roughly 80% being singletons, with the ten largest covering over 4.5%. The germline gives CDR1 MNHEY, CDR2 SVGAGI. After removal of 2 bases from V and 5 bases from J, the junction contained 1 base not matched to a gene. CDR3 length: 13 amino acids. Sequencing was done on a sample of peripheral blood. The TCR originated in a woman aged 55-69 years with acute or convalescent COVID-19. This chain uses TRBV6-5 with TRBJ1-1; 8 bases match TRBD1. CDR3 DNA sequence: TGTGCCAGCAGTTACAGGGACAGGACTGAAGCTTTCTTT. Translation: CASSYRDRTEAFF.